This T cell receptor (beta chain) was captured by sequencing in a study of T-cell memory formation after mild COVID-19. Across the study: In these data, TCR clusters were largely donor specific.

The study's findings and limits: Clones that got smaller from day 15 to 85 had even CD4/CD8, while clones growing later tipped toward CD4+.

Concerning this clonotype: Its matching antigen is unknown.

TCRdb itself ran the 5' RACE reads through MiXCR, one entry per CDR3 protein. The sample shows about 400,000 distinct CDR3 sequences, 20% to 30% of them seen only once. The CDR3 has 16 residues. V lost 0 bases, J lost 4 bases, and 3 bases stayed unmatched. Germline V lookup: CDR1 MRHNA, CDR2 SNTAGT. This chain links TRBV6-4 with TRBJ2-1; 10 bases map to TRBD2. Sequencing was done on a sample of PBMCs or a T cell subset sorted from them (not recorded which). The receptor's source is an adult woman who had mild COVID-19 (a few samples of this study predate the infection). Cell type and time point are not known. For the CDR3, the DNA is TGTGCCAGCAGTGACTCAGCGGGAGGGGGGTACAATGAGCAGTTCTTC. It encodes CASSDSAGGGYNEQFF.